The 2 T cell receptor beta chains reported below all come from one sample, sequenced in a study of beta chain features in type 1 diabetes. The study reverse transcribed the entire isolated RNA, so it sequenced expressed TCRB transcripts. Libraries were prepared by immunoSEQ multiplex PCR; TCRdb keeps only in-frame clonotypes and omits some of them. The table includes about 360,000 clones, roughly 12% detected once. The study, taken as a whole, reports: Within each of all four CD4+ subsets, Type 1 diabetes patients had TCRB CDR3s that were moderately but significantly shorter.

Their antigens remain unidentified. Sequencing was performed on naive CD4+ T cells from blood. These receptors were taken from a woman aged 18 to 35 with type 1 diabetes.

The chain is built from TRBV30 and TRBJ2-3; TRBD2 is a possible D gene (5 bases). Trimming pared 5 bases from V and 6 bases from J, leaving 18 bases between. The CDR3 loop spans 14 amino acids. Germline V gene sequence: CDR1 GTSNPN, CDR2 SVGIG (reference sequence). CDR3 in amino acids: CAWGESFLVDTQYF. The CDR3 DNA reads TGTGCCTGGGGGGAGTCCTTCCTAGTGGATACGCAGTATTTT.

This clone appeared a few times. The V and J genes are TRBV19 and TRBJ1-4, with D maybe TRBD1 (6 bases). CDR1 is LNHDA, CDR2 SQIVND, per germline (reference sequence). V was cut by 7 bases and J by 6 bases, with 9 bases left in between. This CDR3 comprises 12 residues. CDR3 bases: TGTGCCAGTACCAGGACAGATGAAAAACTGTTTTTT. Translated: CASTRTDEKLFF.